The sequence of this TCR beta chain was determined in a study of CD8+CD57+ T cells in acquired aplastic anemia. Overall study context: An average of roughly 3 ug of DNA was obtained from sorted CD4+ and CD8+ cells. General observations from the study: In common between the patients and the controls were twenty-nine CD8+ CDR3 sequences. Patients and controls had CD8+ Simpson's diversity values that were not significantly distinct.

The V gene's germline CDR1 is DFQATT and CDR2 SNEGSKA (reference sequence). The CDR3 totals 13 residues. TCR beta VDJ and CDR3 were profiled, and genomic DNA was the template. TCRdb reprocessed the reads with MiXCR, giving one entry per CDR3 protein. The table lists 150,000 to 200,000 distinct CDR3 sequences, 45% to 55% of them singletons. This clonotype occurred many times. What it binds is not known. For sequencing, patients were chosen who had shown expansion of CD8+CD57+ cells by flow cytometry. As a group, the patients uniformly had severe acquired aplastic anemia. The material sequenced was sorted CD4+, CD8+, or CD8+CD57+ T cells (not recorded which) from PBMCs. The clonotype originates from a human donor with aplastic anemia. The chain carries TRBV20-1 and TRBJ2-7; the match to TRBD1 covers 7 bases. The CDR3, as DNA: TGCGCGTGCTTGGACAGGCACTCCTACGAGCAGTACTTC. This translates into CACLDRHSYEQYF.